This T cell receptor (beta chain) was retrieved from a study of T cell responses to AZD1222 COVID-19 vaccine. The CDR3 consists of 19 residues. Study results and caveats: Every sample of the repertoires postdated the peak T cell response. The span of vaccine-associated CD4 TCRs extended across spike, with dominance at 160-218 and 743-854. Breadth and depth of Spike-specific TCRs rose after two AZD1222 doses.

Clones were sequenced by immunoSEQ multiplex PCR, and TCRdb holds only the in-frame ones, with some missing. The sample holds tens of thousands of clones, 75% to 95% seen once. Regarding this clone: The antigen is not known.

Sequenced here: peripheral blood, sampled on day 0 of MenACWY control vaccination. The chain joins TRBV21-1 to TRBJ2-1; the D call in the table, TRBD2, was not verified against the DNA. TRBV21-1 is annotated as a pseudogene. This sequence originates from an adult in good health. CDR3 residues: CASSKEARKREGGKNEQFF. For the CDR3, the DNA is TGTGCCAGCAGCAAAGAAGCGAGAAAGCGGGAGGGGGGGAAAAATGAGCAGTTCTTC.